These 21 T cell receptor beta chains came from one sample sequenced in a study of blood T cells in healthy people across ages. With a J-beta primer mix and a sample-barcoded 5' primer, a second PCR ran about 6 to 11 cycles. TCRdb recomputed calls from the 5' RACE reads with MiXCR, one row per CDR3 protein. The repertoire consists of about 630,000 distinct CDR3 sequences, with under 25% occurring once and the leading ten covering 3.5% to 4%. Sequences were obtained from blood. These receptors were collected from a man in his 70s in good health.

V is TRBV28 and J is TRBJ2-1; the match to TRBD2 covers 9 bases. The V and J ends lost 2 bases and 5 bases, in that order; junction bases with no gene match: 4. Germline-derived CDR1 and CDR2 are MDHEN and SYDVKM. The CDR3 length is 15 residues. The CDR3 spells CASSLATSGDNEQFF. The CDR3 DNA reads TGTGCCAGCAGTTTAGCGACTAGCGGAGACAATGAGCAGTTCTTC.

The rearrangement uses TRBV6-5 and TRBJ2-7, with 9 bases lining up with TRBD1. The CDR3 spans 13 residues. Per germline, CDR1 MNHEY and CDR2 SVGAGI. V shed 6 bases and J 3 bases; nucleotides not matched to a gene: 3. The chain's CDR3 is CASRGTGHYEQYF. The CDR3 bases are TGTGCCAGCAGGGGGACAGGGCACTACGAGCAGTACTTC.

Remarks on this clonotype: Because the CDR3 is missing its conserved closing phenylalanine or tryptophan, this is likely a read error. The chain recombines TRBV5-1 with TRBJ2-5; 12 bases map to TRBD2. V lost 4 bases and J lost 2; bases outside the gene matches: 6. The CDR3 runs 16 residues. Germline lookup yields CDR1 SGHRS and CDR2 YFSETQ. CDR3 amino acids: CASSQTSGRTQETQYL. In nucleotides, the CDR3 is TGCGCCAGCAGCCAGACTAGCGGGAGAACTCAAGAGACCCAGTACCTC.

The chain has TRBV7-9 and TRBJ2-1; 8 bases align to TRBD2. The last part of the DNA fits TRBJ2-7 better; the J call may be wrong. The CDR3 totals 16 residues. From germline, CDR1 is SEHNR and CDR2 FQNEAQ (reference sequence). The chain's CDR3 is CASSLPTSAKSYEQYF. As DNA, the CDR3 is TGTGCCAGCAGCTTGCCGACTAGCGCAAAATCCTACGAGCAGTACTTC.

CDR3 loop: CASAQEGLSNQPQHF. The CDR3, as DNA: TGTGCTAGTGCCCAGGAGGGGTTGAGCAATCAGCCCCAGCATTTT. This chain joins TRBV12-5 and TRBJ1-5; D might be TRBD1 (5 bases). The CDR3 is 15 residues long. From germline, CDR1 is LGHNT and CDR2 FRNRAP. The ends were cut back, 7 bases at V and 1 base at J, with 14 bases in the middle.

There are a few counts of this clonotype. V usage is TRBV11-2 and J usage is TRBJ2-7; TRBD2 matches 8 bases. CDR1 is SGHAT, CDR2 FQNNGV, per germline. CDR3 length: 14 residues. With V trimmed by 4 bases and J by 6 bases, 8 bases remained unmatched. The CDR3 is CASSSSGSRVEQYF. The CDR3 bases are TGTGCCAGCAGCTCGAGCGGGAGTCGGGTCGAGCAGTACTTC.

The V gene is TRBV30, the J gene TRBJ2-5; D uncertain. The CDR3 has 12 amino acids. Germline lookup yields CDR1 GTSNPN and CDR2 SVGIG (reference sequence). V lost 0 bases and J 5 bases, leaving 7 bases between the germline ends. CDR3 in amino acids: CAWSVAQETQYF. The CDR3 DNA follows: TGTGCCTGGAGTGTGGCCCAGGAGACCCAGTACTTC.

V is TRBV20-1 and J is TRBJ2-7; 12 positions match TRBD1. J lost 4 bases, V lost 5 bases, and 9 bases had no gene match. CDR1 and CDR2 (germline): DFQATT, SNEGSKA (reference sequence). CDR3 length: 15 residues. The CDR3 nucleotides read TGCAGTGCTCAACACCCGGGACAGGGGGCGTACGAGCAGTACTTC. This translates into CSAQHPGQGAYEQYF.

The chain links TRBV7-2 to TRBJ2-7, with D possibly being TRBD1 (6 bases). This CDR3 has 14 amino acids. Trimming took 5 bases from V and 6 from J, leaving 17 bases between them. Germline assignment: CDR1 SGHTA and CDR2 FQGNSA. CDR3 sequence reads: CASSDGRGGFEQYF. The CDR3 DNA reads TGTGCCAGCAGCGATGGACGAGGGGGATTCGAGCAGTACTTC.

CDR3 bases: TGCAGCGTCCGACCTAGCGGCAGGCTTGGGACCCAGTACTTC. Encoded protein: CSVRPSGRLGTQYF. The rearrangement uses TRBV29-1 and TRBJ2-1; TRBD2 aligns across 7 bases. Matching the DNA end better, TRBJ2-5 makes the J call doubtful. The V gene's germline CDR1 is SQVTM and CDR2 ANQGSEA. The CDR3 has 14 amino acids.

The sample holds a few counts of this clonotype. The chain links TRBV2 to TRBJ1-2; 9 nucleotides line up with TRBD1. V lost 6 bases, J lost 1 base, and 3 bases stayed unmatched. Looked up from germline, CDR1 is SNHLY and CDR2 is FYNNEI. The CDR3 consists of 14 residues. CDR3 region: CASSGTGINYGYTF. CDR3 nucleotide sequence: TGTGCCAGCAGCGGGACAGGGATTAACTATGGCTACACCTTC.

The chain recombines TRBV9 with TRBJ2-1; D might be TRBD1 or TRBD2, each matching 5 bases. V was shortened by 6 bases and J by 4 bases, with 14 bases between the two germline ends. This CDR3 is 14 amino acids long. CDR1 is SGDLS, CDR2 YYNGEE, per germline. The CDR3 DNA reads TGTGCCAGCAATGGGGGTCCTTCTTACAATGAGCAGTTCTTC. This sequence encodes CASNGGPSYNEQFF.

The gene calls are TRBV20-1 and TRBJ2-1; 14 bases fit TRBD2. Trimming took 2 bases from V and 8 from J; bases not matched to a gene: 5. Germline-derived CDR1 and CDR2 are DFQATT and SNEGSKA (reference sequence). The CDR3 has 15 amino acids. The CDR3 DNA reads TGCAGTGCTAGAACCGGGACTAGCGGGAGAGATGAGCAGTTCTTC. Amino acids: CSARTGTSGRDEQFF.

The V call is TRBV6-5, the J call TRBJ1-5; 8 positions agree with TRBD1. This CDR3 region has 16 residues. Trimming cost V 6 bases and J 2 bases; bases outside gene matches: 9. The germline gives CDR1 MNHEY, CDR2 SVGAGI. As DNA, the CDR3 is TGTGCCAGCAGCCGTACCGGGACAGGTCGCAATCAGCCCCAGCATTTT. Translation gives CASSRTGTGRNQPQHF.

The chain combines TRBV6-2 or TRBV6-3 with TRBJ2-5; 8 bases agree with TRBD2. V gave up 0 bases and J gave up 1 base; unmatched junction bases: 4. CDR1 and CDR2 from the germline V gene are MNHEY and SVGEGT. The CDR3 is 16 residues long. The CDR3 loop is CASSYSIAGSQETQYF. The CDR3 DNA sequence: TGTGCCAGCAGTTACTCGATAGCGGGGTCCCAAGAGACCCAGTACTTC.

This clonotype was recorded only once. This chain connects TRBV24-1 to TRBJ2-4; 8 bases are a match to TRBD1. The V gene end was trimmed by 0 bases and the J gene end by 13 bases; junction bases not matched to a gene: 4. The V gene's germline CDR1 is KGHDR and CDR2 SFDVKD. The CDR3 totals 13 residues. The CDR3 protein is CATSDLGQGPQYF. The CDR3 region has the DNA TGTGCCACCAGTGATTTGGGACAGGGACCCCAGTACTTC.

This clonotype turned up a few times. The chain uses TRBV5-1 and TRBJ2-5, with TRBD2 identical over 9 bases. Gene TRBJ2-1 matches the end of the DNA better, so the J call may be wrong. The CDR3 length is 16 residues. Germline CDR1 SGHRS, CDR2 YFSETQ. The CDR3 bases are TGCGCCAGCAGCCGACGTCCTAGCGGGACTCAGGGTGAGCAGTTCTTC. Translating it yields CASSRRPSGTQGEQFF.

The chain is built from TRBV7-2 and TRBJ2-2; D unresolved. Germline V gene sequence: CDR1 SGHTA, CDR2 FQGNSA. Trimming removed 7 bases from V and 5 bases from J, with 8 bases in between. This CDR3 is 12 amino acids long. CDR3 amino acids: CASNQRTGELFF. CDR3 coding DNA: TGTGCCAGCAACCAGAGAACCGGGGAGCTGTTTTTT.

This clonotype was found a few times. V is TRBV4-2 and J is TRBJ2-7; D remains unclear. Germline V gene lookup returns CDR1 LGHNA and CDR2 YNFKEQ. Deletions cut 6 bases from V and 6 bases from J, with 12 bases between. The CDR3 has 12 residues. The CDR3 protein is CASRLMEGEQYF. The DNA for the CDR3 is TGTGCCAGCAGACTCATGGAAGGCGAGCAGTACTTC.

This clonotype was picked up a small number of times. The chain couples TRBV4-1 to TRBJ2-5, with D possibly TRBD2 on 6 matching bases. V was pared by 2 bases and J by 4 bases, with 11 bases between. Germline V gene data show CDR1 as MGHRA and CDR2 as YSYEKL. This CDR3 comprises 14 residues. CDR3 loop: CASSQPGVRETQYF. The CDR3 DNA reads TGCGCCAGCAGCCAACCGGGAGTGAGAGAGACCCAGTACTTC.

This clonotype showed up just a few times. The chain joins TRBV3-1 to TRBJ2-1; TRBD1 matches at 11 bases. This CDR3 contains 17 residues. Germline V gene sequence: CDR1 LGHDT, CDR2 YNNKEL (reference sequence). The V and J ends lost 4 bases and 4 bases, in that order; junction bases with no gene match: 9. The CDR3 bases are TGTGCCAGCAGCCCCACCTCCGGGACAGGGGGATACAATGAGCAGTTCTTC. This codes for CASSPTSGTGGYNEQFF.